Listed below are T cell receptor beta chains from one sample, sequenced in a study of beta chain features in type 1 diabetes. Produced via immunoSEQ multiplex PCR; TCRdb's table is partial and in-frame only. The sample lists about 260,000 clones, around 65% seen once, with about 0.051% in the top ten. The sequenced material came from naive CD4+ T cells from blood. Receptors were obtained from a man in his thirties or forties in good health. The CDR3 runs from the conserved cysteine through the conserved F or W. Fields, in order: CDR3 length, V gene, CDR3 protein.

>12|TRBV5-1
CASSTGQGGYTF
>11|TRBV7-7
CASKGLETQYF
>13|TRBV5-1
CASSFDSNQPQHF
>15|TRBV4-3
CASSQPGRSENIQYF
>14|TRBV30
CAWSGTGHTYEQYF
>15|TRBV30
CAWSWGPSGANVLTF
>13|TRBV29-1
CSVELDGGLPQYF
>15|TRBV21-1
CASSGLKQGVEGYTF
>15|TRBV29-1
CSDTHSGGSYNEQFF
>12|TRBV30
CAWSWGENIQYF
>16|TRBV5-1
CASSLDWTSGVNEQFF
>16|TRBV18
CASSPPSRAVHNEQFF
>11|TRBV7-2
CASSSYYEQYF
>12|TRBV25-1
CASGTSGYTQYF
>15|TRBV28
CASSPGLAGLAEQYF
>14|TRBV7-9
CASSLSQGVETQYF
>12|TRBV29-1
CSVETVWNEQFF
>14|TRBV30
CAWSGQGPSQPQHF
>13|TRBV30
CAWTPGQSYGYTF
>11|TRBV25-1
CASSDRNEQFF
>10|TRBV20-1
CSALLSAQYF
>13|TRBV6-5
CASRPTDRTGYTF
>15|TRBV7-6
CASSLAPGGDYGYTF
>15|TRBV27
CASSLNGLQGHEQYF
>14|TRBV7-9
CASSLSKRSDEQFF
>11|TRBV20-1
CSAAPGGSAFF
>17|TRBV23-1
CASSQSRGGLAKNIQYF